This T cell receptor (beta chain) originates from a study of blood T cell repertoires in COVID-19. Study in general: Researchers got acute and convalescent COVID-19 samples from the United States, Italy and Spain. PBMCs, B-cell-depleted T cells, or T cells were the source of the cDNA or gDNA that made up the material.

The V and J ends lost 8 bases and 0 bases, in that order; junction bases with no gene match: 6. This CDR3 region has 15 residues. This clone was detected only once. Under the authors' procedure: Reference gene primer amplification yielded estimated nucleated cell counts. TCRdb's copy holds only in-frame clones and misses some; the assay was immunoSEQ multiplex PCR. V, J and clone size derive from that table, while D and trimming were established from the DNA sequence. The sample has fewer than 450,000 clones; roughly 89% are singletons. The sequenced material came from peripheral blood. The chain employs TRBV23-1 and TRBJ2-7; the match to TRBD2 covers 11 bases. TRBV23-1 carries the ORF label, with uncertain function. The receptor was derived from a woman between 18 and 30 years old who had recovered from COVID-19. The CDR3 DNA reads TGCGCCAGCGGAACTAGCGGGAGAAGCTCCTACGAGCAGTACGTC. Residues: CASGTSGRSSYEQYV.